These T cell receptor beta chains were read from a single sample in a study of T cells in Graves' hyperthyroidism and ophthalmopathy. MiXCR, applied by TCRdb to the multiplex PCR reads, yields one record per CDR3 protein. This repertoire shows about 350,000 distinct CDR3 sequences, approximately 15% found once; its top ten account for approximately 23%. The sequencing input was blood. Source of these receptors: a woman under 40 with Graves' hyperthyroidism. CDR3s include the opening cysteine and the closing phenylalanine or tryptophan. A D gene is named only where the DNA matches it firmly. Only part of the rows carry a size: once, few, many, or a class if the clone is expanded.

TRBV5-1	TRBJ1-1	many	TRBD1	CASRGGTGMNTEAFF	TGCGCCAGCAGGGGGGGGACAGGGATGAACACTGAAGCTTTCTTT
TRBV6-2/TRBV6-3	TRBJ1-1	many	NA	CASSYSSPIEAFF	TGTGCCAGCAGTTACTCGAGCCCAATTGAAGCTTTCTTT
TRBV20-1	TRBJ1-2	many	TRBD1	CSARERQGNYGYTF	TGCAGTGCTAGAGAAAGACAGGGGAACTATGGCTACACCTTC
TRBV2	TRBJ2-2	many	NA	CASTNLRNTGELFF	TGTGCCAGCACGAATCTGCGAAACACCGGGGAGCTGTTTTTT
TRBV12-3/TRBV12-4	TRBJ1-1	many	NA	CASSFGMRTFF	TGTGCCAGCAGTTTTGGAATGAGGACTTTCTTT
TRBV6-9	TRBJ1-1	few	NA	CASSFGPTPEAFF	TGTGCCAGCAGTTTTGGCCCAACACCTGAAGCTTTCTTT
TRBV20-1	TRBJ1-6	many	NA	CSARAIGSPLHF	TGCAGTGCAAGGGCAATAGGTTCACCCCTCCACTTT
TRBV12-3/TRBV12-4	TRBJ1-2	many	NA	CASSSNREASGYTF	TGTGCCAGCAGTTCCAACAGGGAGGCCTCCGGCTACACCTTC
TRBV3-1	TRBJ2-7	NA	NA	CASSRTRGAGLEQYF	TGTGCCAGCAGCCGGACCAGGGGGGCCGGGCTCGAGCAGTACTTC
TRBV24-1	TRBJ2-5	few	TRBD1	CATSDNRGEGETQYF	TGTGCCACCAGTGACAACAGGGGAGAGGGAGAGACCCAGTACTTC
TRBV2	TRBJ2-1	NA	NA	CASSETRAGNEQFF	TGTGCCAGCAGTGAAACCAGGGCGGGGAATGAGCAGTTCTTC
TRBV24-1	TRBJ2-6	many	NA	CATSAGANVLTF	TGTGCCACCAGTGCCGGGGCCAACGTCCTGACTTTC
TRBV27	TRBJ1-1	few	NA	CASSLRVKSTEAFF	TGTGCCAGCAGCCTCAGGGTTAAGAGCACTGAAGCTTTCTTT
TRBV19	TRBJ2-2	NA	NA	CASTDTSAAGELFF	TGTGCCAGTACTGACACTAGTGCCGCCGGGGAGCTGTTTTTT
TRBV28	TRBJ2-1	NA	NA	CASRPVFLNEQFF	TGTGCCAGCAGGCCGGTGTTTCTCAATGAGCAGTTCTTC
TRBV25-1	TRBJ2-2	many	TRBD1	CASSESDRVVGELFF	TGTGCCAGCAGTGAATCTGACAGGGTGGTTGGGGAGCTGTTTTTT
TRBV7-9	TRBJ2-5	many	NA	CASGGGDWETQYF	TGTGCCAGCGGTGGAGGGGACTGGGAGACCCAGTACTTC
TRBV9	TRBJ2-2	many	NA	CASSSPFKARELFF	TGTGCCAGCAGCTCACCCTTCAAGGCTCGGGAGCTGTTTTTT
TRBV27	TRBJ2-7	many	NA	CASRSRSVDPYEQYF	TGTGCCAGCCGTAGCCGGTCCGTTGATCCCTACGAGCAGTACTTC
TRBV7-2	TRBJ2-4	many	NA	CASSPGGLAPAKNIQYF	TGTGCCAGCAGCCCCGGTGGTCTAGCCCCAGCCAAAAACATTCAGTACTTC
TRBV14	TRBJ1-1	few	TRBD1	CASSDRGPEAFF	TGTGCCAGCAGCGACAGGGGGCCTGAAGCTTTCTTT
TRBV3-1	TRBJ2-7	few	NA	CASSQDVEQYF	TGTGCCAGCAGCCAAGATGTCGAGCAGTACTTC
TRBV7-9	TRBJ2-1	few	NA	CASSSQTGRGFF	TGTGCCAGCAGCAGTCAGACAGGAAGGGGGTTCTTC
TRBV28	TRBJ1-2	NA	NA	CASSEGIGGYTF	TGTGCCAGCAGTGAGGGCATTGGGGGCTACACCTTC
TRBV9	TRBJ2-7	few	TRBD2	CASSVVVREPSGRWINEQYF	TGTGCCAGCAGCGTAGTGGTCAGAGAGCCTAGCGGGAGGTGGATCAACGAGCAGTACTTC
TRBV3-1	TRBJ2-7	few	NA	CASSQPGRESYEQYF	TGTGCCAGCAGCCAACCCGGCAGGGAATCTTACGAGCAGTACTTC
TRBV30	TRBJ1-5	few	NA	CAWSVGKDQPQHF	TGTGCCTGGAGTGTAGGGAAGGATCAGCCCCAGCATTTT
TRBV6-1	TRBJ1-3	few	NA	CASRQGNTIYF	TGTGCCAGCAGACAGGGAAACACCATATATTTT
TRBV6-1	TRBJ2-1	few	TRBD2	CASRRSVGGVYNEQFF	TGTGCCAGCAGGCGGTCCGTCGGGGGGGTCTACAATGAGCAGTTCTTC
TRBV10-3	TRBJ2-7	few	NA	CAIKERGHEQYF	TGTGCCATCAAGGAACGGGGCCACGAGCAGTACTTC
TRBV7-9	TRBJ2-1	few	NA	CASSRLEVYNEQFF	TGTGCCAGCAGCCGATTAGAGGTCTACAATGAGCAGTTCTTC
TRBV28	TRBJ2-1	many	TRBD2	CASSALAGDRYEQFF	TGTGCCAGCAGCGCCCTAGCGGGAGATCGCTATGAGCAGTTCTTC
TRBV19	TRBJ2-7	NA	NA	CASSGTSAGGYEQYF	TGTGCCAGTAGTGGAACTTCGGCAGGGGGGTACGAGCAGTACTTC
TRBV29-1	TRBJ1-1	many	NA	CSVQRGKAFF	TGCAGCGTTCAACGGGGGAAAGCTTTCTTT
TRBV13	TRBJ2-7	few	TRBD2	CASSLAVSGSMSSYEQYF	TGTGCCAGCAGCTTAGCTGTTAGCGGGAGTATGAGCTCCTACGAGCAGTACTTC
TRBV3-1	TRBJ2-7	NA	TRBD1	CASSQNPGQLYEQYF	TGTGCCAGCAGCCAAAACCCGGGACAGCTCTACGAGCAGTACTTC
TRBV3-1	TRBJ2-7	many	NA	CASSQGHRDYEQYF	TGTGCCAGCAGCCAAGGGCACAGGGACTACGAGCAGTACTTC
TRBV24-1	TRBJ2-3	many	NA	CATSDLIGSTDTQYF	TGTGCCACCAGTGATTTGATCGGCAGCACAGATACGCAGTATTTT
TRBV10-3	TRBJ2-7	many	TRBD2	CATRTSSYEQYF	TGTGCCACGAGGACTAGCAGCTACGAGCAGTACTTC
TRBV5-1	TRBJ1-5	many	NA	CASSRGPQNQPQHF	TGCGCCAGCAGCAGGGGACCGCAGAATCAGCCCCAGCATTTT
TRBV20-1	TRBJ2-3	many	NA	CSAGVGDTQYF	TGCAGTGCGGGGGTAGGGGATACGCAGTATTTT
TRBV28	TRBJ1-6	many	NA	CASRGTFYNSPLHF	TGTGCCAGCAGAGGGACTTTCTATAATTCACCCCTCCACTTT
TRBV28	TRBJ2-2	many	NA	CASSPPWGTGELFF	TGTGCCAGCAGCCCGCCCTGGGGCACCGGGGAGCTGTTTTTT
TRBV12-3/TRBV12-4	TRBJ2-5	many	TRBD2	CASSQNSPGTSGRAQKTQYF	TGTGCCAGCAGTCAGAATAGTCCCGGGACTAGCGGGAGGGCCCAGAAGACCCAGTACTTC
TRBV20-1	TRBJ2-7	NA	NA	CSATRWGQVQYF	TGCAGTGCTACCCGGTGGGGGCAAGTGCAGTACTTC
TRBV6-9	TRBJ2-5	NA	TRBD1	CASSYAGQGKETQYF	TGTGCCAGCAGTTACGCGGGACAGGGGAAAGAGACCCAGTACTTC
TRBV5-1	TRBJ1-1	NA	NA	CASTLGGRLNTEAFF	TGCGCCAGCACCCTGGGGGGGAGGTTGAACACTGAAGCTTTCTTT